The 13 T cell receptor beta chains given below trace back to one sample, sequenced in a study of T-cell memory formation after mild COVID-19. TCRdb passed the 5' RACE reads through MiXCR, listing each CDR3 protein once. The table shows about 430,000 distinct CDR3 sequences, with 20% to 25% occurring only once. Sequencing was carried out using PBMCs or a T cell subset sorted from them (not recorded which). These receptors all stem from an adult woman who had mild COVID-19 (a few samples of this study predate the infection). Cell type and time point are not known.

This clonotype has only a few counts. The chain employs TRBV29-1 and TRBJ2-7; D ambiguous. Germline CDR1 and CDR2: SQVTM and ANQGSEA. The V end lost 2 bases, the J end lost 2 bases, and 10 bases lay between the germline ends. The CDR3 has 13 amino acids. The CDR3 reads CSVETPATYEQYF. The CDR3, as DNA: TGCAGCGTTGAAACCCCTGCCACCTACGAGCAGTACTTC.

This clonotype was detected many times. As DNA, the CDR3 is TGTGCCAGCAGCCCCGGTCAGGGTAGCACCGGGGAGCTGTTTTTT. Its protein is CASSPGQGSTGELFF. This chain uses TRBV7-3 with TRBJ2-2; maybe TRBD1 (5 bases). Germline-derived CDR1 and CDR2 are SGHTA and FQGTGA. The V end lost 5 bases, the J end lost 4 bases, and 14 bases lay between the germline ends. The CDR3 has 15 amino acids. The entire variable domain, with the rest obtained from reference TRBV7-3 and TRBJ2-2, is as follows: GAGVSQTPSNKVTEKGKYVELRCDPISGHTALYWYRQSLGQGPEFLIYFQGTGAADDSGLPNDRFFAVRPEGSVSTLKIQRTERGDSAVYLCASSPGQGSTGELFFGEGSRLTVL.

This clonotype has a handful of counts. The CDR3 protein is CASSQDIGGTNYGYTF. CDR3 sequence (DNA): TGTGCCAGCAGCCAAGATATCGGGGGAACTAACTATGGCTACACCTTC. The chain employs TRBV4-2 and TRBJ1-2; tentatively, D is TRBD1 (5 bases). In germline, CDR1 is LGHNA, CDR2 YNFKEQ. The CDR3 runs 16 residues. V lost 0 bases and J lost 0, with 11 bases in between.

This clonotype has just a few counts. The V and J genes are TRBV12-3 or TRBV12-4 and TRBJ1-5, with TRBD1 identical over 8 bases. This CDR3 has 16 residues. Trimming at V came to 4 bases and at J to 6 bases, leaving 11 bases not matched to a gene. The CDR3 DNA sequence: TGTGCCAGCAGTTCCTGGGCGACAGGGGAGGGTCAGCCCCAGCATTTT. It is translated as CASSSWATGEGQPQHF.

The V and J genes are TRBV20-1 and TRBJ2-7; 8 nucleotides align to TRBD2. Unmatched junction bases numbered 10, after V lost 0 bases and J lost 3 bases. Per germline, CDR1 DFQATT and CDR2 SNEGSKA (reference sequence). The CDR3 has 16 residues. The CDR3 protein is CSARDIGRVLGYEQYF. The CDR3 DNA follows: TGCAGTGCTAGAGATATCGGGAGGGTCCTCGGCTACGAGCAGTACTTC.

The rearrangement uses TRBV12-3 or TRBV12-4 and TRBJ1-2; 7 bases fit TRBD1. This CDR3 is built from 14 residues. V shed 5 bases, J shed 4 bases, and the junction held 7 bases outside the gene matches. In DNA, the CDR3 is TGTGCCAGCAGTCACCGCCGGACAGGCTATGGCTACACCTTC. Translated: CASSHRRTGYGYTF.

The chain couples TRBV18 to TRBJ1-1; no firm D call. Germline assignment: CDR1 KGHSH and CDR2 LQKENI. This CDR3 contains 14 residues. The V gene lost 3 bases and the J gene lost 2 bases, with 10 bases spanning the gap. CDR3 loop: CASSPAPTNTEAFF. Here the CDR3 DNA reads TGTGCCAGCTCACCGGCCCCGACCAACACTGAAGCTTTCTTT.

This clonotype occurred a few times. This chain joins TRBV29-1 and TRBJ1-1; 8 bases fit TRBD1. After removal of 0 bases from V and 11 bases from J, the junction contained 5 bases not matched to a gene. The CDR3 consists of 12 residues. The germline CDR1 and CDR2 sequences are SQVTM and ANQGSEA. CDR3 sequence reads: CSVEEDRDWAFF. In nucleotides, the CDR3 is TGCAGCGTTGAAGAGGACAGGGACTGGGCTTTCTTT.

V is TRBV5-1 and J is TRBJ2-7; D call uncertain. Germline V gives CDR1 SGHRS, CDR2 YFSETQ. CDR3 length: 13 residues. Trimming stripped 1 base from V and 6 bases from J, with 11 bases between. DNA of the CDR3: TGCGCCAGCAGCTTGACGGACGGCCCCGAGCAGTACTTC. It encodes CASSLTDGPEQYF.

This clonotype was seen a single time. The CDR3: CATSDLGTQYF. The CDR3 DNA reads as TGTGCCACCAGTGATTTAGGTACGCAGTATTTT. The chain employs TRBV24-1 and TRBJ2-3; D is uncertain. Trimming took off 1 base at V and 8 bases at J, with 3 bases between the two ends. In germline, CDR1 is KGHDR, CDR2 SFDVKD. This CDR3 has 11 amino acids.

The chain couples TRBV7-9 to TRBJ1-1, with D unresolved. In germline, CDR1 is SEHNR, CDR2 FQNEAQ (reference sequence). V was pared by 1 base and J by 6 bases, with 6 bases between. The CDR3 has 12 residues. The chain's CDR3 is CASSLGSPEAFF. The CDR3 DNA is TGTGCCAGCAGCTTAGGTAGCCCTGAAGCTTTCTTT. The complete variable domain, with remaining parts taken from reference TRBV7-9 and TRBJ1-1, reads DTGVSQNPRHKITKRGQNVTFRCDPISEHNRLYWYRQTLGQGPEFLTYFQNEAQLEKSRLLSDRFSAERPKGSFSTLEIQRTEQGDSAMYLCASSLGSPEAFFGQGTRLTVV.

V usage is TRBV6-5 and J usage is TRBJ2-3, with 15 bases matching TRBD2. There are 16 residues in the CDR3. CDR1 and CDR2 (germline): MNHEY, SVGAGI. After removal of 9 bases from V and 9 bases from J, the junction contained 13 bases not matched to a gene. The CDR3 protein is CASGPGTSGGPGTQYF. For the CDR3, the DNA is TGTGCCAGTGGCCCCGGGACTAGCGGGGGGCCAGGAACGCAGTATTTT.

The sample holds a few counts of this clonotype. The chain carries TRBV6-6 and TRBJ1-2; tentative D call: TRBD1 (6 bases). V lost 2 bases, J lost 6 bases, and 16 bases lay in between. Looked up from germline, CDR1 is MNHNY and CDR2 is SVGAGI (reference sequence). CDR3 length equals 15 residues. The CDR3 DNA sequence: TGTGCCAGCAGTTACACGGGGGCCGCTGTGGATGGCTACACCTTC. This translates into CASSYTGAAVDGYTF.